These 5 T cell receptor beta chains were all obtained from the same sample, sequenced in a study of blood T cells in healthy people across ages. With a J-beta primer mix and a sample-barcoded 5' primer, a second PCR ran about 7 to 11 cycles. A single record per CDR3 protein comes from TCRdb applying MiXCR to the 5' RACE reads. The data show 540,000 or so distinct CDR3 sequences, with around half seen just once and approximately 25% held by the top ten. Sequencing was performed on blood. The receptors were gathered from a man at least 80 years old in good health.

V is TRBV5-1 and J is TRBJ2-4; 7 bases line up with TRBD2. J gave up 13 bases and V 0 bases, and 13 bases lay outside the gene matches. There are 15 residues in the CDR3. Germline loops: CDR1 SGHRS, CDR2 YFSETQ. CDR3 sequence: CASSLGGSHRDEQYF. In DNA form, the CDR3 reads TGCGCCAGCAGCTTGGGCGGGAGTCACCGGGATGAGCAGTACTTC.

This chain connects TRBV29-1 to TRBJ1-2; D unclear. This CDR3 contains 13 residues. V shed 4 bases and J shed 8 bases, with 17 bases lying between them. Germline-derived CDR1 and CDR2 are SQVTM and ANQGSEA. The CDR3 bases are TGCAGCGTTGGGCGGGAGGGATCCTGGGGCTACACCTTC. Its translation is CSVGREGSWGYTF.

This clonotype was counted only a few times. V is TRBV20-1 and J is TRBJ2-3; 14 positions match TRBD2. The germline V gene has CDR1 DFQATT and CDR2 SNEGSKA (reference sequence). The CDR3 extends over 19 amino acids. V shed 2 bases, J shed 6 bases, and the junction held 16 bases outside the gene matches. The CDR3 region has the DNA TGCAGTGCTAGAACCAGGACAGGGGCGACTAGCGGGAGGGCCGATACGCAGTATTTT. Protein: CSARTRTGATSGRADTQYF.

The rearrangement uses TRBV4-1 and TRBJ2-7; the match to TRBD1 covers 7 bases. There are 16 residues in the CDR3. Germline CDR1 and CDR2: MGHRA and YSYEKL. Trimming cost V 1 base and J 2 bases; bases outside gene matches: 8. CDR3 region: CASSQVPGQHPYEQYF. CDR3 DNA sequence: TGCGCCAGCAGCCAAGTACCGGGACAGCATCCCTACGAGCAGTACTTC.

To note about this clonotype: One end of the junction is discordant with germline, which a read error may explain. J is TRBJ1-2 and V is TRBV3-1; a weak D match, TRBD1 (5 bases). CDR1 and CDR2 (germline): LGHDT, YNNKEL (reference sequence). The CDR3 is 13 amino acids. CDR3 nucleotide sequence: TGTACCAGCAGCCAAGCGAGGGGTTATGGCTACACCTTC. It encodes CTSSQARGYGYTF.